What follows is one T cell receptor beta chain and its context. What it binds is not known. A J-beta primer mix and a sample-barcoded 5' primer were used in a second PCR of about 6 to 12 cycles. TCRdb re-called the 5' RACE reads with MiXCR, one entry per CDR3 protein. The sample lists some 1.4 million distinct CDR3 sequences, 35% to 45% seen once, with 6.5% to 10% in the top ten. The data stem from a study of blood T cells in healthy people across ages. Broader study findings: Naive CD4+ cells and diversity were both higher in long-lived donors than in aged donors. Lack of knowledge of donor CMV status possibly confounded expanded clonotype changes.

Aged about 6 to 100, donors were systemically healthy Caucasians from Russia. CDR1 KGHDR and CDR2 SFDVKD come from the germline V gene. Trimming removed 5 bases from V and 2 bases from J; junction bases left unmatched: 13. The CDR3 spans 17 residues. The TCR originated in a woman aged 18-29 years in good health. Sequencing was done on a sample of blood. The J gene is TRBJ1-1, the V gene TRBV24-1; 7 bases are shared with TRBD1. CDR3 coding DNA: TGTGCCACCAGTGGTCCCTTGGAACAGGGGATCAACACTGAAGCTTTCTTT. Translating it yields CATSGPLEQGINTEAFF.